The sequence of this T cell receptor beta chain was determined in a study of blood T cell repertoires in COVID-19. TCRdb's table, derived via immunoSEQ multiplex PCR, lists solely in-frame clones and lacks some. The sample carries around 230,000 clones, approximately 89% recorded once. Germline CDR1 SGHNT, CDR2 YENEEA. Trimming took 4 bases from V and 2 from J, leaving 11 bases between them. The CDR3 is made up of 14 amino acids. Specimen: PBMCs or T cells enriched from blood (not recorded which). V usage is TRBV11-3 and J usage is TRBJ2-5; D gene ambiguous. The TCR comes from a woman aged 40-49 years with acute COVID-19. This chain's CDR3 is CASSSPPGQETQYF. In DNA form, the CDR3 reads TGTGCCAGCAGCTCCCCCCCAGGACAAGAGACCCAGTACTTC. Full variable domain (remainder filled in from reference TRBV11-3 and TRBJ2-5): EAGVVQSPRYKIIEKKQPVAFWCNPISGHNTLYWYLQNLGQGPELLIRYENEEAVDDSQLPKDRFSAERLKGVDSTLKIQPAELGDSAVYLCASSSPPGQETQYFGPGTRLLVL.